This record looks at one T cell receptor (beta chain) sequence and its context. This clone was found many times. No cognate antigen has been identified for it. It has no much larger one-base neighbor in the sample; base qualities were not kept. All of the isolated RNA was reverse transcribed with the High Capacity cDNA Reverse Transcription Kit, so expressed TCRB transcripts were sequenced. Deep immunoSEQ sequencing was applied to naive, central memory and regulatory T cell samples, giving an average of about 3.4 million total reads per sample. Sorted cells were lysed in RLT buffer and RNA was extracted with DNase-treated RNeasy Micro or Mini kits, depending on cell number. Each cell subset was processed on its own to prevent cross-contamination, while patient and healthy donor samples were processed together. Using the immunoSEQ multiplex PCR, TCRB sequences were amplified from cDNA into 87-bp fragments spanning the CDR3 region. Sequencing of the amplicons was done on the Illumina HiSeq platform. As for the original processing: Synthetic template baselines were used to correct PCR bias computationally, reads within Hamming distance 2 were collapsed, and singletons that could not be merged were discarded. Reads were aligned against IMGT to assign V, D and J genes, CDR3 length and insertions or deletions at six rearrangement sites. Clonotype counts were normalized to sorted cell number within each subset before computing true diversity and Gini coefficients with the tcR R package. Repertoire sharing was quantified using the overlap coefficient calculated on TCRB nucleotide sequences. Here the immuneACCESS table is served through TCRdb, limited to in-frame sequences with V and J called. Missing clones are a known gap in these copies; in checked studies unresolved V genes cover under half, and the rest lacks a known reason. V, J and clone size were drawn from that table, and D and trimming were deduced from the DNA. A total of fewer than 200,000 clones appear in this sample, 7.5% to 10% of them only once. The top ten hold 0.55% to 0.75% of the sample.

The sample belongs to a study of beta chain features in type 1 diabetes (dated by TCRdb to between 2018 and 2020). Study-level background: Patients and healthy donors did not differ in mean age, gender distribution, total cell number or subset yield. The study compared TCRB repertoires of sorted circulating CD4+ T cell subsets between recently diagnosed type 1 diabetes patients and matched healthy donors. A total of 90 million to 130 million sorted cells were examined across all samples, and a strong correlation was observed between cell number per subset and RNA yield. Regulatory and stem cell-like memory subsets were obtained from only 8 patients and roughly 8 healthy donors, while naive and central memory subsets were obtained from all 28 donors.

The CDR3 sequence holds 15 residues, the cysteine and phenylalanine included. Only the CDR3 DNA stays, 45 bases, in frame from base 1. Trimming leaves V shorter by 6 bases and J shorter by 0 bases, with the junction holding 7 bases beyond the gene matches. In the germline V gene (reference sequence), CDR1 corresponds to SEHNR and CDR2 to FQNEAQ. Each donor gave one peripheral blood draw, approximately 120 mL on average, collected into heparinised tubes. Naive, central memory, regulatory and stem cell-like memory CD4+ T cells were sorted on a BD FACSAria II using a panel including CD45RO, CCR7, CD25, CD127, CD95 and CD27. Purity was above 98% for every sorted population. PBMCs were isolated immediately by Lymphoprep density gradient centrifugation and stained directly without culture. To minimize batch effects, samples were stained and sorted in pairs, one healthy donor with one patient per experiment.

What the research found in general, with its limitations: Naive, central memory and regulatory TCRB repertoires appeared more similar among patients than among healthy donors. PCR might favor shorter templates, but patient and control samples were amplified and corrected together, so any skew would affect both groups equally. In all four CD4+ subsets, TCRB CDR3 length was moderately but significantly shorter in type 1 diabetes patients. Fewer insertions and more nucleotide deletions at VDJ recombination sites were observed in patients with type 1 diabetes, implying thymic rearrangement abnormalities. Because the HLA sub-analyses included only small numbers of individuals, any influence of HLA type on TCRB rearrangement was left unresolved. Sequencing cDNA rather than genomic DNA could over-represent highly expressing activated cells, although activation and CD3 levels did not differ between groups.

The chain is assembled from TRBV7-9 and TRBJ1-2, and TRBD1 aligns with 7 junction nucleotides. The clonotype was recovered from a man younger than 35 in good health. Sequencing was carried out using central memory CD4+ T cells from blood. The CDR3 loop reads CASRKQGRTNYGYTF. The base sequence is TGTGCCAGCAGGAAACAGGGGAGAACTAACTATGGCTACACCTTC.